The clone carrying this TCR beta chain has only a few counts. Its target is not known. V was shortened by 5 bases and J by 0 bases, with 10 bases between the two germline ends. The germline gives CDR1 SGHAT, CDR2 FQNNGV. There are 15 residues in the CDR3. This sample is drawn from a study of immune evolution from preneoplasia to lung adenocarcinoma. Overall study: HLA loss of heterozygosity: 5.5% to 8.5% AIS, about 15% MIA, approximately 35% ADC, none AAH.

General study results and limits: Highest clonality occurred in KRAS-mutant, not EGFR-mutant or double wild-type, nodules.

Macro-dissection enriched premalignant or tumor cells before nucleic acid extraction. Generated by immunoSEQ multiplex PCR, the TCRdb table keeps only in-frame clones and is missing some. The table has several thousand clones, 65% to 90% seen once; the top ten hold 2.8%. Material: FFPE invasive lung adenocarcinoma tissue. The rearrangement links TRBV11-2 to TRBJ1-4; D perhaps matches TRBD1 (6 bases). The TCR sequence derives from a person aged 45-60 years with lung adenocarcinoma. CDR3 loop: CASSRGRPTNEKLFF. DNA of the CDR3: TGTGCCAGCAGCCGGGGGCGGCCAACTAATGAAAAACTGTTTTTT. Combining the CDR3 with reference TRBV11-2 and TRBJ1-4 gives the whole variable domain EAGVAQSPRYKIIEKRQSVAFWCNPISGHATLYWYQQILGQGPKLLIQFQNNGVVDDSQLPKDRFSAERLKGVDSTLKIQPAKLEDSAVYLCASSRGRPTNEKLFFGSGTQLSVL.